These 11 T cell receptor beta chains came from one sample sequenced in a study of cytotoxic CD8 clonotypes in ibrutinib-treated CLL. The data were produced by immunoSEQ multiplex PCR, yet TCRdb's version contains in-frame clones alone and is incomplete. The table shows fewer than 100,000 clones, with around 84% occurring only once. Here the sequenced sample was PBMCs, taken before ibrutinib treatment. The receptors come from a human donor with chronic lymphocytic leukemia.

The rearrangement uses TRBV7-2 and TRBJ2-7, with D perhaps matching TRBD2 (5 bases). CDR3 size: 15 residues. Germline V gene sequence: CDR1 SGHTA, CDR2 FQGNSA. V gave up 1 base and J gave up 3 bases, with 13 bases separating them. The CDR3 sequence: CASSLGGSVSYEQYF. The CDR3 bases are TGTGCCAGCAGCTTAGGAGGGAGTGTTAGCTACGAGCAGTACTTC.

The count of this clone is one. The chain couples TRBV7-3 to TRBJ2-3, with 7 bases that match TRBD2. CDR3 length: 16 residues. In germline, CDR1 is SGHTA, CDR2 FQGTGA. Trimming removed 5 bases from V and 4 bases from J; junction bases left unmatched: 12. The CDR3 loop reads CASSPRLAGNSDTQYF. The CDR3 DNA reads TGTGCCAGCAGCCCAAGACTAGCAGGAAACTCAGATACGCAGTATTTT.

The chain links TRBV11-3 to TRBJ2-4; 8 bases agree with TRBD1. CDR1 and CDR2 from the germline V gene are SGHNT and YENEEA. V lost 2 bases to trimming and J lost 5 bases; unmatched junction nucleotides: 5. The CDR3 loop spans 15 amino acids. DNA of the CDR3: TGTGCCAGCAGCTTACCGCCAGGGGGCGAAAACATTCAGTACTTC. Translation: CASSLPPGGENIQYF. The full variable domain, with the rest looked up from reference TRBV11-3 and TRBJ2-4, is EAGVVQSPRYKIIEKKQPVAFWCNPISGHNTLYWYLQNLGQGPELLIRYENEEAVDDSQLPKDRFSAERLKGVDSTLKIQPAELGDSAVYLCASSLPPGGENIQYFGAGTRLSVL.

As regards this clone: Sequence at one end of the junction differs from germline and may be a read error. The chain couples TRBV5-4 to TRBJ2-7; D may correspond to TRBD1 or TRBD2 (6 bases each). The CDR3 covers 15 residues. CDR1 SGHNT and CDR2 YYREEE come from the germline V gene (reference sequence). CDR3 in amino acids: CASSQDRGPAYEQYF. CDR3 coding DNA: TGCGCCAGCAGCCAAGATCGGGGGCCCGCCTACGAGCAGTACTTC. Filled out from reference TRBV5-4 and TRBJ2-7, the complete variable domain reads ETGVTQSPTHLIKTRGQQVTLRCSSQSGHNTVSWYQQALGQGPQFIFQYYREEENGRGNFPPRFSGLQFPNYSSELNVNALELDDSALYLCASSQDRGPAYEQYFGPGTRLTVT.

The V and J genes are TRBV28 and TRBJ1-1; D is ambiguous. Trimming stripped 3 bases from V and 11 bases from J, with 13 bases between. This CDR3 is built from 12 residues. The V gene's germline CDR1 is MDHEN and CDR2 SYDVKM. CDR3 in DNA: TGTGCCAGCAGTTTTGAGGGATTATCGGCTTTCTTT. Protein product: CASSFEGLSAFF.

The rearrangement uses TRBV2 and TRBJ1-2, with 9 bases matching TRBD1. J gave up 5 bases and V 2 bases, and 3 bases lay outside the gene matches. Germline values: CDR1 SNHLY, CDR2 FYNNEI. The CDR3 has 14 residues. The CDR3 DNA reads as TGTGCCAGCAGTGAATCGGGGACAGGGTATGGCTACACCTTC. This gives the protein CASSESGTGYGYTF.

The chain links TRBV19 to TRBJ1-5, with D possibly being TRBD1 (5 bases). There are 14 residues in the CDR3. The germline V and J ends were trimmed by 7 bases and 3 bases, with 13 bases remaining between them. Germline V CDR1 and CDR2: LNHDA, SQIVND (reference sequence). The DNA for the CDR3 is TGTGCCAGTACCGTCCGGGACCCCAATCAGCCCCAGCATTTT. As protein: CASTVRDPNQPQHF. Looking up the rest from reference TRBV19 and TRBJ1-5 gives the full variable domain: DGGITQSPKYLFRKEGQNVTLSCEQNLNHDAMYWYRQDPGQGLRLIYYSQIVNDFQKGDIAEGYSVSREKKESFPLTVTSAQKNPTAFYLCASTVRDPNQPQHFGDGTRLSIL.

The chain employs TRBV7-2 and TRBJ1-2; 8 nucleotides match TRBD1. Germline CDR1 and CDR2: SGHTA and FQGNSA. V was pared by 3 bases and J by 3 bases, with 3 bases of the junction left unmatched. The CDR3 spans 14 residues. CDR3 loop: CASSFKQGDYGYTF. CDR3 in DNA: TGTGCCAGCAGCTTTAAACAGGGGGACTATGGCTACACCTTC.

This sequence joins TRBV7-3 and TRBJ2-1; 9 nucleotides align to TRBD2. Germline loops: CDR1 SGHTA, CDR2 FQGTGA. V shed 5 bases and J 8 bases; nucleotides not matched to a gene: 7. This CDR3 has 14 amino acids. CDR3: CASSRASGTDEQFF. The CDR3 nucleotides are TGTGCCAGCAGCAGGGCTAGCGGGACAGATGAGCAGTTCTTC.

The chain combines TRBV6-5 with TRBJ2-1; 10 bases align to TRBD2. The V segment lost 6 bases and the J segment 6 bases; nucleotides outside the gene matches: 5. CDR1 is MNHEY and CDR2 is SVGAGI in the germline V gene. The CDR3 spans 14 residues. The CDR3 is CASSRGLASNEQFF. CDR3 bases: TGTGCCAGCAGCCGGGGACTAGCGTCCAATGAGCAGTTCTTC.

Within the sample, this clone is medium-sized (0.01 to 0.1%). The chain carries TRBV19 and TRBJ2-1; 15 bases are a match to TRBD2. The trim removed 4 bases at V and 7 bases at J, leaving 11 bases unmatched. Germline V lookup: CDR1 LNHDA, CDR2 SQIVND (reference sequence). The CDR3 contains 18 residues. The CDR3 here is CASSTRTSGRALGNEQFF. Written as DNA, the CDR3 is TGTGCCAGTAGTACCCGGACTAGCGGGAGGGCCTTGGGTAATGAGCAGTTCTTC.